The 8 T cell receptor beta chains below were found in one sample sequenced in a study of Graves' ophthalmopathy and Graves' hyperthyroidism. CDR3 regions of TCR beta were amplified from RNA transcripts. An opening RT-PCR round employed HTBI primers and preceded a second-round multiplex PCR. TCRdb called the multiplex PCR reads again in MiXCR, with one record for every CDR3 protein. The table shows hundreds of thousands of distinct CDR3 sequences, with roughly 21% occurring only once. The sequenced sample consisted of peripheral blood. These receptors originate from a woman between 45 and 65 years old with Graves' ophthalmopathy.

This clonotype was seen only a few times. The V and J genes are TRBV7-2 and TRBJ2-7; D not certain. The V end was cut by 5 bases, the J end by 5 bases, with 13 bases between. Germline loops: CDR1 SGHTA, CDR2 FQGNSA. The CDR3 covers 13 residues. CDR3 coding DNA: TGTGCCAGCAGCGCAAGAGTGGGCAACGAGCAGTACTTC. Translating gives CASSARVGNEQYF.

This clonotype was observed many times. The chain recombines TRBV5-1 with TRBJ1-5; 7 nucleotides agree with TRBD1. The CDR3 loop spans 15 amino acids. Germline-derived CDR1 and CDR2 are SGHRS and YFSETQ. The V gene end was trimmed by 2 bases and the J gene end by 2 bases; junction bases not matched to a gene: 4. The CDR3 nucleotides read TGCGCCAGCAGCTTTTCTGGGACAGGCAATCAGCCCCAGCATTTT. Translated: CASSFSGTGNQPQHF.

This clonotype was found many times. This rearrangement joins TRBV2 to TRBJ2-7, with 9 bases aligning to TRBD1. Germline-derived CDR1 and CDR2 are SNHLY and FYNNEI. The CDR3 length is 14 residues. Trimming cost V 6 bases and J 6 bases; bases outside gene matches: 9. CDR3 in DNA: TGTGCCAGCAGCCCGGGACAGGGAGAAGCCGAGCAGTACTTC. Protein: CASSPGQGEAEQYF.

With regard to this clonotype: Possible read error: a much larger clone is one base away. V usage is TRBV15 and J usage is TRBJ2-6; no definite D call. The V gene's germline CDR1 is LNHNV and CDR2 YYDKDF (reference sequence). Trimming shortened V by 0 bases and J by 0 bases, and 3 bases separated the two germline ends. The CDR3 loop spans 15 amino acids. The CDR3 reads CATSRDDSGANVLTF. CDR3 in DNA: TGTGCCACCAGCAGAGACGACTCTGGGGCCAACGTCCTGACTTTC.

This clonotype appeared many times. This chain uses TRBV28 with TRBJ1-5; a weak D match, TRBD1 (5 bases). Trimming took off 3 bases at V and 2 bases at J, with 11 bases between the two ends. The CDR3 length is 15 residues. The germline V gene has CDR1 MDHEN and CDR2 SYDVKM. CDR3 DNA: TGTGCCAGCAGTTTTCAGGGCAGCCGCAATCAGCCCCAGCATTTT. This encodes CASSFQGSRNQPQHF.

Many counts were recorded for this clonotype. The chain employs TRBV30 and TRBJ2-7; 12 nucleotides align to TRBD2. This CDR3 contains 14 residues. The germline gives CDR1 GTSNPN, CDR2 SVGIG (reference sequence). With V trimmed by 0 bases and J by 8 bases, 5 bases remained unmatched. DNA for the CDR3: TGTGCCTGGAGTGTGACTAGCGGGAGAGCGCAGCAGTACTTC. Amino acids: CAWSVTSGRAQQYF.

The genes are TRBV12-3 or TRBV12-4 and TRBJ2-5; 7 bases fit TRBD1. This CDR3 is 19 amino acids long. Trimming at V came to 7 bases and at J to 5 bases, leaving 25 bases not matched to a gene. This CDR3 reads CASTTGVGQRIRKGETQYF. The CDR3, as DNA: TGTGCCAGCACTACAGGGGTGGGCCAGCGTATACGAAAAGGGGAGACCCAGTACTTC.

This clonotype has more than one count but fewer than ten. This chain joins TRBV12-3 or TRBV12-4 and TRBJ1-1, with TRBD1 matching over 11 bases. The junction had 14 bases not matched to a gene; V was cut back by 6 bases and J by 5 bases. The CDR3 contains 17 residues. This chain's CDR3 is CASRKGQGVPFGTEAFF. CDR3 in DNA: TGTGCCAGCAGAAAGGGACAGGGGGTACCCTTCGGGACTGAAGCTTTCTTT.